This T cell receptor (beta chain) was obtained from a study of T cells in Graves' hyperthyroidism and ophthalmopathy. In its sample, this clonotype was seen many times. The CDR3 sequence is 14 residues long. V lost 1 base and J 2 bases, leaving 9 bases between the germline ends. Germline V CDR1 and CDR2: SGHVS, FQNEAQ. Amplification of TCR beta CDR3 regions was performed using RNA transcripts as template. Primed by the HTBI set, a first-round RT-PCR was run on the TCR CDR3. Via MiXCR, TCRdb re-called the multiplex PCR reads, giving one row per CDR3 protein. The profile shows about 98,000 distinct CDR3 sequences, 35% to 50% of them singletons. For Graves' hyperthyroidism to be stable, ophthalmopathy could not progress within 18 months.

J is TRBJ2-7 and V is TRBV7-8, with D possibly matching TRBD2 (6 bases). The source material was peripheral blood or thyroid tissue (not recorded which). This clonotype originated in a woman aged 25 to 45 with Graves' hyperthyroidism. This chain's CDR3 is CASSLERLAYEQYF. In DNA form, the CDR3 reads TGTGCCAGCAGCTTAGAGAGACTAGCCTACGAGCAGTACTTC. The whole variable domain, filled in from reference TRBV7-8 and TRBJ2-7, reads GAGVSQSPRYKVAKRGQDVALRCDPISGHVSLFWYQQALGQGPEFLTYFQNEAQLDKSGLPSDRFFAERPEGSVSTLKIQRTQQEDSAVYLCASSLERLAYEQYFGPGTRLTVT.